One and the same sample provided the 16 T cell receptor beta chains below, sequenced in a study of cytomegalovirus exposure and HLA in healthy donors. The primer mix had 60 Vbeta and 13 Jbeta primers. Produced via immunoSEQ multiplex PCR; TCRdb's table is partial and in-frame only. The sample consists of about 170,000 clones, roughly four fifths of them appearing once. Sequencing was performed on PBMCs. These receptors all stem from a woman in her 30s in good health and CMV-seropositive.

CDR3 DNA sequence: TGTGCCAGCAGGACAGGGGCCCATAGCAATCAGCCCCAGCATTTT. It yields the protein CASRTGAHSNQPQHF. The rearrangement uses TRBV6-6 and TRBJ1-5, with 8 bases identical to TRBD1. Germline CDR1 is MNHNY and CDR2 is SVGAGI (reference sequence). The CDR3 spans 15 residues. The V and J ends lost 6 bases and 0 bases, in that order; junction bases with no gene match: 4.

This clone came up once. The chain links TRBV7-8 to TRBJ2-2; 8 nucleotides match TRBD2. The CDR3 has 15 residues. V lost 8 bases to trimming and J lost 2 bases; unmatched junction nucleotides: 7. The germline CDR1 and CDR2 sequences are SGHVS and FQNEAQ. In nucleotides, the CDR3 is TGTGCCAGCTGCTCCGGGACTAGAAACACCGGGGAGCTGTTTTTT. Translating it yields CASCSGTRNTGELFF. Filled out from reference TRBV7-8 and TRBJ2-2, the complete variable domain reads GAGVSQSPRYKVAKRGQDVALRCDPISGHVSLFWYQQALGQGPEFLTYFQNEAQLDKSGLPSDRFFAERPEGSVSTLKIQRTQQEDSAVYLCASCSGTRNTGELFFGEGSRLTVL.

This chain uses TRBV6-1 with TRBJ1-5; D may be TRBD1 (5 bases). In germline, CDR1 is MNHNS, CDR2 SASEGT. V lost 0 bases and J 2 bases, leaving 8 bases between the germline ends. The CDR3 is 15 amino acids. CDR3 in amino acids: CASSEAGGGNQPQHF. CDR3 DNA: TGTGCCAGCAGTGAAGCGGGGGGGGGCAATCAGCCCCAGCATTTT.

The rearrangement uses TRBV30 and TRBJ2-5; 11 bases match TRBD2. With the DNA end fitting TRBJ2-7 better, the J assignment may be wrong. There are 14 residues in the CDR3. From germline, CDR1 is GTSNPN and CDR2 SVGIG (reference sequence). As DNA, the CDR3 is TGTGCCTGGAACCAACTAGCGGGAGCCTACGAGCAGTACTTC. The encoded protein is CAWNQLAGAYEQYF.

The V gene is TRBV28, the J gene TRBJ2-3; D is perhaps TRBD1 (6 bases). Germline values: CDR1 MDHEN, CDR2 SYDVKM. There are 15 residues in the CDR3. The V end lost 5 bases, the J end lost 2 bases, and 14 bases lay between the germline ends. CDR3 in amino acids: CASSGRDTDTDTQYF. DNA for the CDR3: TGTGCCAGCAGTGGCCGGGACACAGACACAGATACGCAGTATTTT.

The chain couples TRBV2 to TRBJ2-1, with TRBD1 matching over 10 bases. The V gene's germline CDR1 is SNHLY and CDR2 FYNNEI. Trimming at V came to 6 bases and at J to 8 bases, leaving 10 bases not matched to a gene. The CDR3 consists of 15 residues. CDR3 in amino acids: CASRRDRGPLHEQFF. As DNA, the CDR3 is TGTGCCAGCAGACGGGACAGGGGTCCTCTCCATGAGCAGTTCTTC.

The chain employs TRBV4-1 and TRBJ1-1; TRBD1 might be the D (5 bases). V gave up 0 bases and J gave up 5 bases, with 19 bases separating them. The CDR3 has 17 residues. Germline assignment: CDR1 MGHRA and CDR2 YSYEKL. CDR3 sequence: CASSQESIGWGGTEAFF. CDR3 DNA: TGCGCCAGCAGCCAAGAGAGTATAGGGTGGGGGGGAACTGAAGCTTTCTTT.

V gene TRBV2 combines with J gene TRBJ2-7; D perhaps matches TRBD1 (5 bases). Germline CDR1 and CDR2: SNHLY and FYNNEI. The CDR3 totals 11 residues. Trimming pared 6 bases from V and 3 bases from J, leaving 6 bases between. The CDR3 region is CASRDIYEQYF. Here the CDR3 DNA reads TGTGCCAGCAGGGACATCTACGAGCAGTACTTC.

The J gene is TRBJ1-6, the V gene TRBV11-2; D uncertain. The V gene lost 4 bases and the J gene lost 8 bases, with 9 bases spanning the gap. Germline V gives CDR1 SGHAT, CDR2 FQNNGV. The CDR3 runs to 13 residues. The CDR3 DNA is TGTGCCAGCAGCTCCCGCGGGGATTCACCCCTCCACTTT. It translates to CASSSRGDSPLHF. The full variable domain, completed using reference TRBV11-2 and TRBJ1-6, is EAGVAQSPRYKIIEKRQSVAFWCNPISGHATLYWYQQILGQGPKLLIQFQNNGVVDDSQLPKDRFSAERLKGVDSTLKIQPAKLEDSAVYLCASSSRGDSPLHFGNGTRLTVT.

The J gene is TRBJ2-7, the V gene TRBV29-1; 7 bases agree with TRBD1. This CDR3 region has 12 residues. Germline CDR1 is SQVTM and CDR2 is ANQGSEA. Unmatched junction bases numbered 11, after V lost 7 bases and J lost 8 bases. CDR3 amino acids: CSGGIRDSQQYF. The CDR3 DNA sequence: TGCAGCGGTGGTATAAGGGACAGTCAGCAGTACTTC.

The CDR3 region has the DNA TGCGCCAGCAGCCGGCAGCTGGGAGTAGCGGAGATCACAGATACGCAGTATTTT. Protein sequence: CASSRQLGVAEITDTQYF. The chain couples TRBV4-1 to TRBJ2-3, with D possibly matching TRBD2 (6 bases). Deletions cut 4 bases from V and 2 bases from J, with 22 bases between. CDR3 length: 18 amino acids. Looked up from germline, CDR1 is MGHRA and CDR2 is YSYEKL.

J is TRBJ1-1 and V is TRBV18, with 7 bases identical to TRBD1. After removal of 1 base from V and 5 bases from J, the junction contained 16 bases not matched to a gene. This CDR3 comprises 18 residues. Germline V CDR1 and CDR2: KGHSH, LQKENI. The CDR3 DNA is TGTGCCAGCTCACCACAAGTTAGTATTGAGGGGGCTGGAACTGAAGCTTTCTTT. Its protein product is CASSPQVSIEGAGTEAFF.

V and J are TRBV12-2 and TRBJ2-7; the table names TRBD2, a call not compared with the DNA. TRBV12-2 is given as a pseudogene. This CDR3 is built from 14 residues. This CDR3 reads CASRSRWRTYEQYF. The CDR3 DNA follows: TGTGCAAGTCGCTCCAGATGGAGAACCTACGAGCAGTACTTC.

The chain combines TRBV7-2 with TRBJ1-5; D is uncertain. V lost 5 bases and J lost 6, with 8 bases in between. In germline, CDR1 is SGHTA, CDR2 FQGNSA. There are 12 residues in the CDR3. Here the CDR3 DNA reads TGTGCCAGCAGCCGAAATAGTCAGCCCCAGCATTTT. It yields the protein CASSRNSQPQHF.

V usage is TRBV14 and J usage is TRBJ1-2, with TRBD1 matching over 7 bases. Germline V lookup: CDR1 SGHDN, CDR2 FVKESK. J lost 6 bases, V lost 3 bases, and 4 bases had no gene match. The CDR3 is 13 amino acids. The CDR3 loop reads CASSHRQGDGYTF. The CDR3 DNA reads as TGTGCCAGCAGCCATAGGCAGGGGGATGGCTACACCTTC.

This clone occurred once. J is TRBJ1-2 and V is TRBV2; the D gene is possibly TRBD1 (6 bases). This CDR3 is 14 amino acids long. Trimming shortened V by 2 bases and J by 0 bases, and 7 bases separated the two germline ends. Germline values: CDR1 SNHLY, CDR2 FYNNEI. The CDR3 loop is CASSEYRANYGYTF. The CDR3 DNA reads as TGTGCCAGCAGTGAATACAGGGCTAACTATGGCTACACCTTC. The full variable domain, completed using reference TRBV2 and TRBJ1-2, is EPEVTQTPSHQVTQMGQEVILRCVPISNHLYFYWYRQILGQKVEFLVSFYNNEISEKSEIFDDQFSVERPDGSNFTLKIRSTKLEDSAMYFCASSEYRANYGYTFGSGTRLTVV.